The present T cell receptor (beta chain) was sequenced within a study of spatial heterogeneity in lung cancer (dated by TCRdb to the late 2010s). At the level of the whole study: Beta-chain transcripts were consistently detected in greater numbers than alpha-chain transcripts, which likely reflects a higher abundance of beta-chain transcripts. TCR repertoire features were related to nonsynonymous mutation counts determined by whole-exome sequencing of tumor tissue. In the raw uncorrected reads, each unique combination of TCR and UMI appeared more than ten times on average. At surgery, hundreds of tumor regions, 64 matched nontumor lung samples and 56 PBMC samples were TCR-sequenced for both alpha and beta chains. The study quantitatively compared TCR alpha and beta repertoires across multiple tumor regions, matched nontumor lung and blood in non-small cell lung cancer. Study-level results and caveats: Confirming at a functional level the hypothesis that regional TCRs recognize regional mutations was considered to require additional single-cell paired TCR alpha and beta sequencing. Ubiquitous expanded tumor TCRs showed up in blood more often at tumor resection than at routine follow-up.

The sample holds a few counts of this clonotype. Which antigen it targets is not known. No clone much larger than this one lies a single base away; base qualities are absent. Receptor libraries were prepared by 5' RACE. Sequencing instrument: NextSeq 500. The TCR library protocol attached a unique molecular identifier to each TCR cDNA molecule to allow correction of PCR and sequencing errors. The paper's processing steps were these. TCR identification, UMI-based error correction and CDR3 extraction were all carried out with Decombinator tools. TCRs above a frequency of 2 per 1,000, corresponding to the top 1% of the tumor frequency distribution, were defined as expanded. Each repertoire was subsampled 100 times to 5,000 TCRs, after which Renyi diversity was computed with the R vegan package. To build CDR3 similarity networks, amino acid triplet string-kernel similarity was used, and CDR3s were connected when their pairwise similarity was above 0.82. TCRdb cleaned the public reads at Q25 with fastp, built clones with MiXCR and kept in-frame beta chains. Entries that share a CDR3 protein sequence are merged under the most common genes and DNA. These V and J calls originate from TCRdb's pipeline instead of the authors' own analysis. The sample table shows some 39,000 distinct CDR3 sequences, and about 6.5% are seen once. The ten largest account for roughly two fifths of the sample.

V was cut back by 0 bases and J by 4 bases, leaving a gap of 8 bases between them. The germline V gene provides CDR1 SGHRS and CDR2 YFSETQ. Counted from cysteine to phenylalanine, this CDR3 has 14 amino acids. Left in the record is the CDR3 DNA by itself, 42 bases read in frame from the first base. The time point label here, explained by the study, means: sample taken at primary tumor resection. Samples were obtained from 65 to 90 patients with early-stage, untreated non-small cell lung cancer from the lung TRACERx cohort. Whole RNA extracted from tumor and nontumor lung tissue, or from cryopreserved PBMC samples, was used for TCR sequencing without cell sorting. A patient was chosen for TCR sequencing only when enough RNA was available from at least two tumor regions.

Specimen: PBMCs, collected at surgery. The source is a female donor with early-stage non-small cell lung cancer. The chain employs TRBV5-1 and TRBJ2-1; TRBD1 could be the D gene, as 5 bases match. The CDR3 in this case is CASSLGGAYNEQFF. The DNA reads as follows: TGCGCCAGCAGCTTGGGGGGCGCATACAATGAGCAGTTCTTC.